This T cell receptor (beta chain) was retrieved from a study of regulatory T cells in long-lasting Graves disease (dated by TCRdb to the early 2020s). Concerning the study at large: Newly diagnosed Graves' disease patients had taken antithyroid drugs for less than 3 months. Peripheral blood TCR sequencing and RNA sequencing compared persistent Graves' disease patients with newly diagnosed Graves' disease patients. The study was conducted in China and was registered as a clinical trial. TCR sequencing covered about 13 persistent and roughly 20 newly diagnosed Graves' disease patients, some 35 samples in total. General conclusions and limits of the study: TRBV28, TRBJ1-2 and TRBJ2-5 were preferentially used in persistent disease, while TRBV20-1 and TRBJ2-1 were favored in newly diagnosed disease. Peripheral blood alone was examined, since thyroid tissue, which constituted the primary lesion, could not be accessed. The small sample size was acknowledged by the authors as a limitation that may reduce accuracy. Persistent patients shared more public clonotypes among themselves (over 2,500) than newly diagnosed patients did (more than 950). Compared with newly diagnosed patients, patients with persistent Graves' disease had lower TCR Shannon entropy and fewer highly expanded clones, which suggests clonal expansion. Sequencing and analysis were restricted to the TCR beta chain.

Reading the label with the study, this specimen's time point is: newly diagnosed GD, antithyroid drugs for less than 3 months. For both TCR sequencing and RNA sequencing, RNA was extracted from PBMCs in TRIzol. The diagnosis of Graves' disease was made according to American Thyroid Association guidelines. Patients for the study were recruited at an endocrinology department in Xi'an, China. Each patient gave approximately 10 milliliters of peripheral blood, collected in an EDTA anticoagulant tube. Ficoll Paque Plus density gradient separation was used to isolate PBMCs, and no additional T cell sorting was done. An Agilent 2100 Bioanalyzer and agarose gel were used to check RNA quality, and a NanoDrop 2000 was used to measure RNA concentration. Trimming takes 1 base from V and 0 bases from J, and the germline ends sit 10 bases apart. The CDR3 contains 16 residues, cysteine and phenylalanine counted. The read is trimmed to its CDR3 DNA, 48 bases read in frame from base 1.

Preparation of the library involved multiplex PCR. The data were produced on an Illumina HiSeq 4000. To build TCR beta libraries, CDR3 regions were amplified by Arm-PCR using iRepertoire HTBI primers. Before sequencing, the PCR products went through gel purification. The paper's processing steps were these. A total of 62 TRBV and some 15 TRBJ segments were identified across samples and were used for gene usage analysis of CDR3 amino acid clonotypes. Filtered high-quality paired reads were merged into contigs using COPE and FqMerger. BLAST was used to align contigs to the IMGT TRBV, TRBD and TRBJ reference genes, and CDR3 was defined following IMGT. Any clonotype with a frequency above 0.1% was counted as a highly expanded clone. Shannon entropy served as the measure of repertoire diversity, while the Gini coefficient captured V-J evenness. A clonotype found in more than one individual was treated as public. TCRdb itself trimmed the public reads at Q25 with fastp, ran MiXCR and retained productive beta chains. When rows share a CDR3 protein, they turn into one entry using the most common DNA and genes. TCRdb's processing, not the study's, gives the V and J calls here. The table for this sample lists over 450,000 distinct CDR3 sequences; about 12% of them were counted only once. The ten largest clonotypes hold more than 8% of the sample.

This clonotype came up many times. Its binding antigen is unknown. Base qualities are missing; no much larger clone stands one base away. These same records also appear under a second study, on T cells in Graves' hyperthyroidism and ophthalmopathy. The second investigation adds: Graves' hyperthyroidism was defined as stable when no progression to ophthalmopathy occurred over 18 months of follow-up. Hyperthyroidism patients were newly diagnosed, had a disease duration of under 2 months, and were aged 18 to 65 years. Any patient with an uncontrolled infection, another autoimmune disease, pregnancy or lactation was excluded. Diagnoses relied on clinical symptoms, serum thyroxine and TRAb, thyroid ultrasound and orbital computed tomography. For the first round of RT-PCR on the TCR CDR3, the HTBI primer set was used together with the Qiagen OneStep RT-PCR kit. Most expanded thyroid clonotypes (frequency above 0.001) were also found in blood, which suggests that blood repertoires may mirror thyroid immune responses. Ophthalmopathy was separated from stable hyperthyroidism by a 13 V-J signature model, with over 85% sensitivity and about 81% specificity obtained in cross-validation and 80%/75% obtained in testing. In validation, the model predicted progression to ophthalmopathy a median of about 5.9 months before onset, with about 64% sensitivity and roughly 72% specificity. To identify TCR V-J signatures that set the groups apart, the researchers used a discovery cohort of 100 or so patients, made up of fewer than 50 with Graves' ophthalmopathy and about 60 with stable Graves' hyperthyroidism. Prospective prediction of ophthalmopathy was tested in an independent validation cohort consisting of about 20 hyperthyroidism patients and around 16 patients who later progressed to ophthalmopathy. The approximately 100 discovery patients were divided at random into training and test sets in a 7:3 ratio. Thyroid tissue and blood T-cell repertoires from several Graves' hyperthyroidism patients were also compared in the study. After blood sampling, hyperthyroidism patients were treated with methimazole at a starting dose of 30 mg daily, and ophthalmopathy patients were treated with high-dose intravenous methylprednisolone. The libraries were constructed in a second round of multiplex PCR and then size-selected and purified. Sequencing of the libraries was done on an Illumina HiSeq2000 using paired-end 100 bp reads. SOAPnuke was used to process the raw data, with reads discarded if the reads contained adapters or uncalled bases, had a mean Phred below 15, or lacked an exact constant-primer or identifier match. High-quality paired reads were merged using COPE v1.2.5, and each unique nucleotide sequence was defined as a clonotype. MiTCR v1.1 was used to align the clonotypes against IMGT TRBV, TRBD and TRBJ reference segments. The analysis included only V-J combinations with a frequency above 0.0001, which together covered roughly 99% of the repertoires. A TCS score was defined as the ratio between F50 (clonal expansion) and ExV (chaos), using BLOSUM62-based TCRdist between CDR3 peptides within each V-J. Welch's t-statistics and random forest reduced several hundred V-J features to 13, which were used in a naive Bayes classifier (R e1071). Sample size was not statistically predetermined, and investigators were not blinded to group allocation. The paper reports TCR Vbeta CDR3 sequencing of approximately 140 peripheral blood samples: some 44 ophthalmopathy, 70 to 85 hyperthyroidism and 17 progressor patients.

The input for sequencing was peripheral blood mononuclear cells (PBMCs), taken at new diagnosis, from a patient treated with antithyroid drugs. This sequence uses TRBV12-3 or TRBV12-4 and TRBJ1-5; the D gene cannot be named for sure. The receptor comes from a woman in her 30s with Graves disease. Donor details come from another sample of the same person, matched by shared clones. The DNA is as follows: TGTGCCAGCAGTTTAGATTCTCTAAATAGCAATCAGCCCCAGCATTTT. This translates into CASSLDSLNSNQPQHF.